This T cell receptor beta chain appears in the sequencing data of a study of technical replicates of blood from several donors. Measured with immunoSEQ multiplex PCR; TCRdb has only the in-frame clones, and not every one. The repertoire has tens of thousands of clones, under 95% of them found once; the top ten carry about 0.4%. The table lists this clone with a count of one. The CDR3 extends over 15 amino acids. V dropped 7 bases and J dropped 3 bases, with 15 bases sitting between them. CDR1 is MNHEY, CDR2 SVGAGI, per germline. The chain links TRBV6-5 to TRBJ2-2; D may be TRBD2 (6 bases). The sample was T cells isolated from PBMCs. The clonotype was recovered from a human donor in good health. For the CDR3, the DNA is TGTGCCAGCACCCAGCCGGACTATTACACCGGGGAGCTGTTTTTT. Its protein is CASTQPDYYTGELFF.